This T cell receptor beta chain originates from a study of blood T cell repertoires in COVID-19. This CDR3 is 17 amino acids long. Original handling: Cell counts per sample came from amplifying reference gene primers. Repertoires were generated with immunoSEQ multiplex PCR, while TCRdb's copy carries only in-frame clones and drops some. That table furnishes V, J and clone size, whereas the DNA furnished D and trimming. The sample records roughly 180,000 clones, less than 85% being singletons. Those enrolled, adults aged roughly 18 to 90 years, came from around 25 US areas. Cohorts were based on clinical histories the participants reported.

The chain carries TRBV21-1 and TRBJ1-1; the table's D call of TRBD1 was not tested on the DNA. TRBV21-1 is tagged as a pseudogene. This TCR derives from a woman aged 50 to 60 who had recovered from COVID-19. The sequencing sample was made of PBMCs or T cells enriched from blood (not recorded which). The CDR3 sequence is CASSKAGDRGENTEAFF. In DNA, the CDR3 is TGTGCCAGCAGCAAAGCTGGGGACAGGGGCGAGAACACTGAAGCTTTCTTT.